The 32 T cell receptor beta chains in this list originate from one sample, sequenced in a study of T cells in Graves' hyperthyroidism and ophthalmopathy. RNA transcripts gave rise to amplified TCR beta CDR3 regions. HTBI primers drove first-round RT-PCR of the TCR CDR3. One entry per CDR3 protein results from TCRdb running MiXCR on the multiplex PCR reads. Among hundreds of thousands of distinct CDR3 sequences listed, more than 15% were seen once. Sequenced sample: blood. Receptors were obtained from a woman aged 18 to 35 with Graves' hyperthyroidism.

The chain couples TRBV20-1 to TRBJ1-6; the D is unclear. CDR3 size: 17 residues. Germline CDR1 is DFQATT and CDR2 is SNEGSKA (reference sequence). V dropped 0 bases and J dropped 7 bases, with 19 bases sitting between them. CDR3 bases: TGCAGTGCTAGAGATACCGGGAGGGCGTTGCAGAATTCACCCCTCCACTTT. This translates into CSARDTGRALQNSPLHF.

This chain uses TRBV12-3 or TRBV12-4 with TRBJ2-7; D tentatively fits TRBD1 or TRBD2 (6 bases each). Trimming took off 6 bases at V and 6 bases at J, with 15 bases between the two ends. This CDR3 has 13 residues. In nucleotides, the CDR3 is TGTGCCAGCAGGAGGTGGGGGGCCATCGAGCAGTACTTC. Translation: CASRRWGAIEQYF.

This clonotype was recorded a few times. The CDR3 coding sequence is TGTGCCAGCAGTCCCCGTTGGGGGGGCCGGCAGTACTTC. Encoded protein: CASSPRWGGRQYF. J is TRBJ2-7 and V is TRBV12-3 or TRBV12-4; tentative D call: TRBD2 (7 bases). Trimming stripped 5 bases from V and 9 bases from J, with 17 bases between. This CDR3 spans 13 amino acids.

This clonotype has ten or more counts. This chain uses TRBV29-1 with TRBJ2-5, with TRBD2 matching 7 bases. The germline CDR1 and CDR2 sequences are SQVTM and ANQGSEA. The ends lost 6 bases at V and 4 bases at J; junction bases unmatched: 8. The CDR3 runs 13 residues. The CDR3 region has the DNA TGCAGCGTGGACACCGGGACTACAGAGACCCAGTACTTC. This translates into CSVDTGTTETQYF.

This clonotype has a count of ten or more. The rearrangement links TRBV5-6 to TRBJ2-5, with D possibly matching TRBD1 (5 bases). The CDR3 consists of 15 residues. Trimming took off 4 bases at V and 5 bases at J, with 18 bases between the two ends. Germline V gives CDR1 SGHDT, CDR2 YYEEEE. DNA for the CDR3: TGTGCCAGCAGCCTGTCGGGTTTGGACAAGGAGACCCAGTACTTC. This translates into CASSLSGLDKETQYF.

This clonotype was counted many times. The chain has TRBV28 and TRBJ1-5; no definite D call. From germline, CDR1 is MDHEN and CDR2 SYDVKM. CDR3 size: 14 residues. Trimming left V 6 bases short and J 7 bases short, with 16 bases between. The CDR3 loop is CASRERTLGQPQHF. The CDR3 region has the DNA TGTGCCAGCAGGGAACGGACTTTGGGGCAGCCCCAGCATTTT.

The chain has TRBV4-2 and TRBJ2-1; possible D gene TRBD2, 5 bases. The CDR3 has 16 residues. The V end was cut by 1 base, the J end by 8 bases, with 18 bases between. Germline lookup yields CDR1 LGHNA and CDR2 YNFKEQ. The CDR3 protein is CASSQVDNLPRDEQFF. CDR3 in DNA: TGTGCCAGCAGCCAAGTCGACAACCTGCCGAGGGATGAGCAGTTCTTC.

This clonotype was counted ten times or more. This chain uses TRBV20-1 with TRBJ1-6; no firm D call. Between the trimmed V and J ends, which lost 3 bases and 8 bases, there was a span of 11 bases. This CDR3 has 13 residues. Germline CDR1 and CDR2: DFQATT and SNEGSKA (reference sequence). This CDR3 reads CSARTAEDSPLHF. The CDR3 region has the DNA TGCAGTGCTAGGACGGCTGAGGATTCACCCCTCCACTTT.

The CDR3 sequence is CASSQFQGGGETQYF. CDR3 coding DNA: TGTGCCAGCAGCCAATTCCAGGGCGGAGGGGAGACCCAGTACTTC. The genes are TRBV3-1 and TRBJ2-5; TRBD2 is a possible D gene (6 bases). V was clipped by 2 bases and J by 5 bases, with 15 bases between them. CDR3 length: 15 amino acids. Germline loops: CDR1 LGHDT, CDR2 YNNKEL (reference sequence).

The V gene is TRBV27, the J gene TRBJ2-5, with D tentatively TRBD1 (5 bases). Germline lookup yields CDR1 MNHEY and CDR2 SMNVEV (reference sequence). The CDR3 totals 15 residues. The V and J ends lost 6 bases and 2 bases respectively, with 16 bases between them. Here the CDR3 reads CASSAWGGPQETQYF. CDR3 sequence (DNA): TGTGCCAGCAGCGCCTGGGGCGGACCACAAGAGACCCAGTACTTC.

This clonotype was seen repeatedly, ten times or more. The chain is built from TRBV6-1 and TRBJ2-5; D not certain. The V gene's germline CDR1 is MNHNS and CDR2 SASEGT. Trimming took 5 bases from V and 10 from J, leaving 11 bases between them. The CDR3 has 11 residues. CDR3 nucleotide sequence: TGTGCCAGCAGTCCAAGTGGGTTCCAGTACTTC. Its translation is CASSPSGFQYF.

This clonotype was seen many times. This sequence joins TRBV5-1 and TRBJ2-1; D call uncertain. Germline loops: CDR1 SGHRS, CDR2 YFSETQ. Trimming shortened V by 0 bases and J by 0 bases, and 10 bases separated the two germline ends. The CDR3 has 16 residues. CDR3 DNA sequence: TGCGCCAGCAGCTTGGGTCCCGGGTCCTCCTACAATGAGCAGTTCTTC. Encoded protein: CASSLGPGSSYNEQFF.

This clonotype was observed at least ten times. The gene calls are TRBV28 and TRBJ2-7; 7 nucleotides match TRBD1. V dropped 9 bases and J dropped 3; count of bases not matched to a gene: 11. The CDR3 length is 14 residues. Germline CDR1 and CDR2: MDHEN and SYDVKM. Here the CDR3 DNA reads TGTGCCAGTAAAGGGGGACAGACTCACTACGAGCAGTACTTC. Amino acids: CASKGGQTHYEQYF. Using reference TRBV28 and TRBJ2-7 for the parts outside the CDR3, the full variable domain is DVKVTQSSRYLVKRTGEKVFLECVQDMDHENMFWYRQDPGLGLRLIYFSYDVKMKEKGDIPEGYSVSREKKERFSLILESASTNQTSMYLCASKGGQTHYEQYFGPGTRLTVT.

This clonotype was seen repeatedly, ten times or more. The V gene is TRBV11-3, the J gene TRBJ2-7, with D hard to call. This CDR3 contains 14 residues. The V end lost 5 bases, the J end lost 5 bases, and 16 bases lay between the germline ends. Germline-derived CDR1 and CDR2 are SGHNT and YENEEA. This CDR3 is CASSIPGRYHEQYF. The CDR3 nucleotides read TGTGCCAGCAGCATCCCTGGCAGGTATCACGAGCAGTACTTC.

The rearrangement uses TRBV5-1 and TRBJ1-4, with 7 bases matching TRBD1. This CDR3 has 14 residues. Germline V gene data show CDR1 as SGHRS and CDR2 as YFSETQ. V shed 0 bases and J 8 bases; nucleotides not matched to a gene: 4. As DNA, the CDR3 is TGCGCCAGCAGCTTGGAAGGGGGCTGGGAAAAACTGTTTTTT. Residues: CASSLEGGWEKLFF.

This clonotype was seen repeatedly, ten times or more. This rearrangement joins TRBV19 to TRBJ2-1; 8 nucleotides line up with TRBD1. V dropped 2 bases and J dropped 0; count of bases not matched to a gene: 9. There are 18 residues in the CDR3. Germline V gene sequence: CDR1 LNHDA, CDR2 SQIVND (reference sequence). This CDR3 reads CASSITGGRWRSYNEQFF. The CDR3 DNA reads TGTGCCAGTAGTATAACAGGGGGGCGGTGGCGCTCCTACAATGAGCAGTTCTTC. Full variable domain (outside the CDR3, taken from reference TRBV19 and TRBJ2-1): DGGITQSPKYLFRKEGQNVTLSCEQNLNHDAMYWYRQDPGQGLRLIYYSQIVNDFQKGDIAEGYSVSREKKESFPLTVTSAQKNPTAFYLCASSITGGRWRSYNEQFFGPGTRLTVL.

The table lists this clonotype with many counts. The CDR3 spells CASSPLSGSVGRTQYF. The DNA for the CDR3 is TGCGCCAGCAGCCCCCTGAGTGGCAGCGTAGGTAGGACGCAGTATTTT. V is TRBV5-1 and J is TRBJ2-3; D call uncertain. Trimming shortened V by 4 bases and J by 9 bases, and 24 bases separated the two germline ends. Germline CDR1 and CDR2: SGHRS and YFSETQ. The length of the CDR3 is 16 residues.

This clonotype appeared a few times. This chain connects TRBV19 to TRBJ1-3; TRBD1 might be the D (6 bases). Germline CDR1 LNHDA, CDR2 SQIVND (reference sequence). This CDR3 has 14 residues. CDR3 sequence (DNA): TGTGCTTCAATTCCGACAGGCTCTGGAAACACCATATATTTT. Translating gives CASIPTGSGNTIYF. The full variable domain, in which reference TRBV19 and TRBJ1-3 provide the parts outside the CDR3, is DGGITQSPKYLFRKEGQNVTLSCEQNLNHDAMYWYRQDPGQGLRLIYYSQIVNDFQKGDIAEGYSVSREKKESFPLTVTSAQKNPTAFYLCASIPTGSGNTIYFGEGSWLTVV.

This clonotype was counted between two and nine times. The chain has TRBV5-1 and TRBJ2-3, with D tentatively TRBD1 (5 bases). The CDR3 is 15 amino acids. Germline CDR1 reads SGHRS; CDR2 reads YFSETQ. V dropped 0 bases and J dropped 4 bases, with 12 bases sitting between them. The CDR3 DNA sequence: TGCGCCAGCAGCTTGGCCCTCGGACATTCAGATACGCAGTATTTT. Translation gives CASSLALGHSDTQYF.

This clonotype was counted ten times or more. J is TRBJ2-3 and V is TRBV12-3 or TRBV12-4; D is unresolved. This CDR3 has 13 residues. Trimming took off 6 bases at V and 7 bases at J, with 14 bases between the two ends. CDR3 residues: CASSPLLSYTQYF. The CDR3 coding sequence is TGTGCCAGCAGCCCCCTCCTCTCGTATACGCAGTATTTT.

On this clonotype itself: The CDR3 does not end in the conserved phenylalanine or tryptophan, so this is likely a read error. This CDR3 is CASSSQTENSPLHS. The DNA of the CDR3 is TGTGCCAGCAGCTCCCAGACCGAGAATTCACCCCTCCACTCT. The gene calls are TRBV7-6 and TRBJ1-6; D is ambiguous. Germline V lookup: CDR1 SGHVS, CDR2 FNYEAQ. The V and J ends lost 4 bases and 7 bases respectively, with 11 bases between them. This CDR3 is 14 amino acids long.

This clonotype was found a few times. This rearrangement joins TRBV20-1 to TRBJ2-5, with a tentative D call TRBD2 (6 bases). Germline V gene lookup returns CDR1 DFQATT and CDR2 SNEGSKA (reference sequence). This CDR3 comprises 14 residues. Deletions cut 0 bases from V and 5 bases from J, with 13 bases between. The CDR3 nucleotides read TGCAGTGCTAGAGATCGGGCCGCGGGGGAGACCCAGTACTTC. Its translation: CSARDRAAGETQYF.

Many counts were recorded for this clonotype. The V call is TRBV5-1, the J call TRBJ2-5; 11 nucleotides align to TRBD2. Germline CDR1 reads SGHRS; CDR2 reads YFSETQ. V trimming: 1 base; J trimming: 5 bases; junction bases outside the gene matches: 7. This CDR3 region has 16 residues. The CDR3 DNA is TGCGCCAGCAGCTTGTGGCTAGCGGGGGGTGTGGAGACCCAGTACTTC. Translation: CASSLWLAGGVETQYF.

Ten or more counts support this clonotype. V usage is TRBV7-8 and J usage is TRBJ1-5, with D maybe TRBD1 (5 bases). CDR1 is SGHVS, CDR2 FQNEAQ, per germline. Trimming removed 4 bases at V and 7 bases at J, with 17 bases between. The CDR3 covers 15 residues. The CDR3 DNA sequence: TGTGCCAGCAGCTCCCGGATGGGGGAGGGACAGCCCCAGCATTTT. This gives the protein CASSSRMGEGQPQHF.

This clonotype was found many times. The gene calls are TRBV2 and TRBJ1-1; TRBD1 matches 8 bases. V dropped 3 bases and J dropped 3; count of bases not matched to a gene: 3. The CDR3 runs 14 residues. CDR1 SNHLY and CDR2 FYNNEI come from the germline V gene. The CDR3: CASSDDRGYTEAFF. In nucleotides, the CDR3 is TGTGCCAGCAGTGACGACAGGGGATACACTGAAGCTTTCTTT.

V usage is TRBV9 and J usage is TRBJ2-7; possible D gene TRBD2, 7 bases. The germline V gene encodes CDR1 SGDLS and CDR2 YYNGEE. Between the trimmed V and J ends, which lost 0 bases and 6 bases, there was a span of 25 bases. CDR3 length: 18 residues. The DNA for the CDR3 is TGTGCCAGCAGCGTAGAGGGGGGGGCAGGGCGAACCCAATGCGAGCAGTACTTC. It specifies CASSVEGGAGRTQCEQYF.

This clonotype was recorded at least ten times. The chain joins TRBV11-2 to TRBJ1-5; D remains ambiguous. The CDR3 has 14 amino acids. V lost 3 bases and J 5 bases, leaving 11 bases between the germline ends. The germline V gene encodes CDR1 SGHAT and CDR2 FQNNGV. CDR3 sequence reads: CASSFLGRDQPQHF. CDR3 nucleotide sequence: TGTGCCAGCAGCTTTCTCGGGCGCGATCAGCCCCAGCATTTT.

This clonotype came up many times. This chain links TRBV28 with TRBJ2-1; D not resolved. V lost 7 bases to trimming and J lost 6 bases, with 19 bases between them. Germline V CDR1 and CDR2: MDHEN, SYDVKM. The CDR3 consists of 15 residues. The CDR3 DNA sequence: TGTGCCAGCACCCTCTGGGCGACTCCCCCCAATGAGCAGTTCTTC. Its protein product is CASTLWATPPNEQFF.

This clonotype was recorded a few times. The CDR3 reads CASSPQFDGETQYF. The CDR3 bases are TGTGCCAGCAGCCCTCAGTTTGACGGGGAGACCCAGTACTTC. The chain links TRBV9 to TRBJ2-5; the D is unclear. This CDR3 has 14 amino acids. CDR1 is SGDLS, CDR2 YYNGEE, per germline. The V gene lost 4 bases and the J gene lost 5 bases, with 15 bases spanning the gap.

In its sample, this clonotype was seen many times. This chain uses TRBV7-3 with TRBJ1-3; 9 bases line up with TRBD1. Looked up from germline, CDR1 is SGHTA and CDR2 is FQGTGA. This CDR3 has 15 amino acids. The junction had 4 bases not matched to a gene; V was cut back by 5 bases and J by 2 bases. CDR3 DNA sequence: TGTGCCAGCAGCGCAAACAGGGGGCCTGGAAACACCATATATTTT. It yields the protein CASSANRGPGNTIYF.

The sample holds a few counts of this clonotype. The chain links TRBV5-1 to TRBJ2-3; TRBD2 aligns across 11 bases. The germline gives CDR1 SGHRS, CDR2 YFSETQ. With 5 bases clipped from V and 1 base from J, the junction kept 3 bases outside the gene matches. This CDR3 has 15 residues. This CDR3 is CASSSGGVRTDTQYF. The CDR3 nucleotides read TGCGCCAGCAGTAGCGGGGGGGTTCGCACAGATACGCAGTATTTT.

This clonotype was seen ten or more times. V usage is TRBV6-1 and J usage is TRBJ1-2; 11 bases align to TRBD1. With V trimmed by 4 bases and J by 4 bases, 8 bases remained unmatched. The germline gives CDR1 MNHNS, CDR2 SASEGT. The CDR3 runs 16 residues. The CDR3 here is CASSGRTGGLGYGYTF. The CDR3 bases are TGTGCCAGCAGTGGGAGGACAGGGGGCTTGGGCTATGGCTACACCTTC.